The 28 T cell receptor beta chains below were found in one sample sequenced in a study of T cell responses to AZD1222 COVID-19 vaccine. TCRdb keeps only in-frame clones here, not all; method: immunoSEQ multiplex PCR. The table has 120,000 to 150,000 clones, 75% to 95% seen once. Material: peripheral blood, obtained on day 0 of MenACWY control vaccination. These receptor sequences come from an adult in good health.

CDR3 in DNA: TGTGCCAGCAGTGAAGCGCGGTCCGGGACAGGGGGCTATCAGCCCCAGCATTTT. Residues: CASSEARSGTGGYQPQHF. V usage is TRBV6-1 and J usage is TRBJ1-5, with TRBD1 identical over 12 bases. CDR1 is MNHNS and CDR2 is SASEGT in the germline V gene. The CDR3 consists of 18 residues. V shed 0 bases and J 5 bases; nucleotides not matched to a gene: 8.

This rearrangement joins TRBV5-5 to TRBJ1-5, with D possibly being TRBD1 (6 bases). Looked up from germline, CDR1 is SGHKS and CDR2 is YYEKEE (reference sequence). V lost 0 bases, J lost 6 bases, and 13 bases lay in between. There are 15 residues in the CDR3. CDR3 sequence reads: CASSLAVRGGQPQHF. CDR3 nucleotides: TGTGCCAGCAGCTTGGCGGTCAGGGGCGGTCAGCCCCAGCATTTT.

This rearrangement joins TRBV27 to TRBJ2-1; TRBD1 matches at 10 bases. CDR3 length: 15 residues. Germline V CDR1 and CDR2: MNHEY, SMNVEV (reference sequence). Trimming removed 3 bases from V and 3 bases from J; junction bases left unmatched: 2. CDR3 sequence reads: CASSFWTGGYNEQFF. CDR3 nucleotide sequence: TGTGCCAGCAGTTTTTGGACAGGGGGCTACAATGAGCAGTTCTTC.

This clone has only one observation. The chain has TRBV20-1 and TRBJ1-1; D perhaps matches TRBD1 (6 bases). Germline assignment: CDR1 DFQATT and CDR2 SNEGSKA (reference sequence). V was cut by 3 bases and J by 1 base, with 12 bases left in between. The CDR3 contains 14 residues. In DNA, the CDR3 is TGCAGTGCTAGTCGGGGGGCCAGGAACACTGAAGCTTTCTTT. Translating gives CSASRGARNTEAFF.

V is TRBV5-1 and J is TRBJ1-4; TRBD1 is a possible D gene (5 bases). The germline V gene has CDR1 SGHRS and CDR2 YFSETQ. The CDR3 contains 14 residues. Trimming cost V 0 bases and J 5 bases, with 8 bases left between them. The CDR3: CASSLAAGNEKLFF. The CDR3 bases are TGCGCCAGCAGCTTGGCGGCAGGGAATGAAAAACTGTTTTTT.

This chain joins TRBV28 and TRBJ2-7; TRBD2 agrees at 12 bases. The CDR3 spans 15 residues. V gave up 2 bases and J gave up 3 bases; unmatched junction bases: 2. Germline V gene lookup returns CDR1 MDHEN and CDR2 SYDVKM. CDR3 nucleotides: TGTGCCAGCAGTTTAGGACTAGCGGGATTCTACGAGCAGTACTTC. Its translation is CASSLGLAGFYEQYF.

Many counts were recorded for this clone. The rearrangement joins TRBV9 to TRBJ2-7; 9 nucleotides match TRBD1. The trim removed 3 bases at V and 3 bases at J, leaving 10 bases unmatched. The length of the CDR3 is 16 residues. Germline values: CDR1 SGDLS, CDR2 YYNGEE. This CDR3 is CASSAYGTGYFYEQYF. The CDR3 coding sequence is TGTGCCAGCAGCGCCTACGGGACAGGGTACTTCTACGAGCAGTACTTC.

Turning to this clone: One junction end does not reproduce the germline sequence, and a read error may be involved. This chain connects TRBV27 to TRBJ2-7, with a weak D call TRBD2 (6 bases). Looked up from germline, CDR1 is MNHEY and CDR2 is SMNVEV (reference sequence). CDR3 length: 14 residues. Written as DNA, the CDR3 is TGTGCCAGCAGGCGGAACCGGGACTCCCACGAGCAGTACTTC. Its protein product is CASRRNRDSHEQYF.

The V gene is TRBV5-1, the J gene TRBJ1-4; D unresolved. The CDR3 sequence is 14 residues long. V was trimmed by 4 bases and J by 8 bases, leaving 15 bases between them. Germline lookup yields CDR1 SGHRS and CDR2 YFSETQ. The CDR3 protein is CASSPGSHYEKLFF. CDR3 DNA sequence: TGCGCCAGCAGCCCGGGGAGTCACTACGAAAAACTGTTTTTT.

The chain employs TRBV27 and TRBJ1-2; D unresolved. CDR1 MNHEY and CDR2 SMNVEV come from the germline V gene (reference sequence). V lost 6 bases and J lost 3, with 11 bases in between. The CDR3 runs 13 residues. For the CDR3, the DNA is TGTGCCAGCAGCCCTAGACATTACTATGGCTACACCTTC. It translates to CASSPRHYYGYTF.

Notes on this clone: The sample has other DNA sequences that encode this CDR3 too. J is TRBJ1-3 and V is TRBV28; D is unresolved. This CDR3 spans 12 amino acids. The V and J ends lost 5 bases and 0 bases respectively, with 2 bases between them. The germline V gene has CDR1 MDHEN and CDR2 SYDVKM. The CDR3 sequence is CASSLSGNTIYF. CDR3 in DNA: TGTGCCAGCAGTCTCTCTGGAAACACCATATATTTT.

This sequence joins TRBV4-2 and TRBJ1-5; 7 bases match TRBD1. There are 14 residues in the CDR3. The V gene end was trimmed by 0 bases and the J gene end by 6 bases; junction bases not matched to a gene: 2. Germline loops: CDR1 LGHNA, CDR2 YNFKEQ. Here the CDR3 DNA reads TGTGCCAGCAGCCAAGAGCAGGGGGTTCAGCCCCAGCATTTT. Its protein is CASSQEQGVQPQHF.

Here the CDR3 reads CASSPSPRTDEAFF. CDR3 sequence (DNA): TGTGCCAGCTCACCATCACCGCGGACAGATGAAGCTTTCTTT. This chain connects TRBV18 to TRBJ1-1; a weak D match, TRBD1 (6 bases). CDR1 and CDR2 (germline): KGHSH, LQKENI. Trimming removed 2 bases at V and 7 bases at J, with 14 bases between. The CDR3 is made up of 14 amino acids.

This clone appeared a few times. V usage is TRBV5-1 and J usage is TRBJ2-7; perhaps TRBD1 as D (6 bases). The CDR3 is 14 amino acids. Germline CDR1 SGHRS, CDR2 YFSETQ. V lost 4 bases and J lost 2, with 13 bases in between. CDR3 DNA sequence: TGCGCCAGCAGCGAGACGTCAGGGGCCTACGAGCAGTACTTC. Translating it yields CASSETSGAYEQYF.

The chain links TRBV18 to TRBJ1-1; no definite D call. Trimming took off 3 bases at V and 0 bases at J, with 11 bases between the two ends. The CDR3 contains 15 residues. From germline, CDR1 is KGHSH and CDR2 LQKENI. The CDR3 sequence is CASSPVEGMNTEAFF. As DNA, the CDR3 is TGTGCCAGCTCACCGGTGGAAGGGATGAACACTGAAGCTTTCTTT.

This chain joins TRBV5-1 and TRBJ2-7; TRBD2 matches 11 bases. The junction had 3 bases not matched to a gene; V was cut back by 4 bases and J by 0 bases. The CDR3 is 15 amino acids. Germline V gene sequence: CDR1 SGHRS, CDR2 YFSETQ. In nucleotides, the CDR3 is TGCGCCAGCAGCGGCGGGACTAGCGGCTCCTACGAGCAGTACTTC. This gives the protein CASSGGTSGSYEQYF. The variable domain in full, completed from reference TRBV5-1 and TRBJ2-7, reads KAGVTQTPRYLIKTRGQQVTLSCSPISGHRSVSWYQQTPGQGLQFLFEYFSETQRNKGNFPGRFSGRQFSNSRSEMNVSTLELGDSALYLCASSGGTSGSYEQYFGPGTRLTVT.

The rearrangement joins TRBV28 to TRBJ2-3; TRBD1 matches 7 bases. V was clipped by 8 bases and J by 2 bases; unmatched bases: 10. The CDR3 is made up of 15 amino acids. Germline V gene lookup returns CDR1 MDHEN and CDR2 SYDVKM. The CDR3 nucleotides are TGTGCCAGCGGAACACCGGGACAGTACACAGATACGCAGTATTTT. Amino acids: CASGTPGQYTDTQYF.

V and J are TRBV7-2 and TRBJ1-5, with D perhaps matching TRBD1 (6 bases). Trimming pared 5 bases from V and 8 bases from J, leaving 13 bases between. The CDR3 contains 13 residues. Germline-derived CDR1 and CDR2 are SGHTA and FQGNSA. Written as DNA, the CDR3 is TGTGCCAGCAGCCCGCGAGGGGGGAAGCCCCAGCATTTT. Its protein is CASSPRGGKPQHF.

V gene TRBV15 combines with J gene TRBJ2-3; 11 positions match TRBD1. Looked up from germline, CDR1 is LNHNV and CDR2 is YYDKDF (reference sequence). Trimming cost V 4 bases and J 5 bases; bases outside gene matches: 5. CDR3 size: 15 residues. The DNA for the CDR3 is TGTGCCACCAGCATGGACAGGGGGCGGATAGATACGCAGTATTTT. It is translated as CATSMDRGRIDTQYF.

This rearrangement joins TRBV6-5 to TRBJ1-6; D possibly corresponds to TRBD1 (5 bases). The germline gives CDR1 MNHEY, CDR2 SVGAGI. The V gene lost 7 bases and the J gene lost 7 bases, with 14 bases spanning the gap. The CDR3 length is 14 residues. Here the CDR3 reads CASTNGDGNSPLHF. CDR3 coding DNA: TGTGCCAGCACCAATGGGGACGGGAATTCACCCCTCCACTTT.

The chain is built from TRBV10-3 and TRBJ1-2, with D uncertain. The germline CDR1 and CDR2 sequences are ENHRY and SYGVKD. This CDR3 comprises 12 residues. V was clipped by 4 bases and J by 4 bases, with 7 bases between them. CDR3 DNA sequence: TGTGCCATCAGTGGAGAACTCTATGGCTACACCTTC. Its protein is CAISGELYGYTF.

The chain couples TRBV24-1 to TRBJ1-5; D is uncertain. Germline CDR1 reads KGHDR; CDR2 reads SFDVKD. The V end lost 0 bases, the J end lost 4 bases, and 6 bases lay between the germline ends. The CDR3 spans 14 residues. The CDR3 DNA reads TGTGCCACCAGTGATTTGAGGGCAAATCAGCCCCAGCATTTT. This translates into CATSDLRANQPQHF.

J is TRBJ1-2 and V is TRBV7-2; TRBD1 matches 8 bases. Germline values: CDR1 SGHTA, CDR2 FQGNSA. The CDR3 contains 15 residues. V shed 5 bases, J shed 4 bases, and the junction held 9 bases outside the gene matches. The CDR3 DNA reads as TGTGCCAGCAGCCGTGAATCAGGGGGCACCTATGGCTACACCTTC. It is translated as CASSRESGGTYGYTF.

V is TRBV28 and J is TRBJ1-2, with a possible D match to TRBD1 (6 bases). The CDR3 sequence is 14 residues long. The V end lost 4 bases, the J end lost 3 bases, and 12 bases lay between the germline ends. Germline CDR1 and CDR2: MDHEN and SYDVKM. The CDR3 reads CASSSGVSHYGYTF. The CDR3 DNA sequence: TGTGCCAGCAGTTCAGGGGTGTCTCACTATGGCTACACCTTC.

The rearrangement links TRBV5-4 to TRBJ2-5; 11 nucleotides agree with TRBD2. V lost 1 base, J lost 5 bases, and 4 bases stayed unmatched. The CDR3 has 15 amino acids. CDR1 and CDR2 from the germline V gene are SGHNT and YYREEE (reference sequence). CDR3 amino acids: CASSLPLAGVETQYF. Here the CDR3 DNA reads TGTGCCAGCAGCTTGCCACTAGCGGGGGTTGAGACCCAGTACTTC.

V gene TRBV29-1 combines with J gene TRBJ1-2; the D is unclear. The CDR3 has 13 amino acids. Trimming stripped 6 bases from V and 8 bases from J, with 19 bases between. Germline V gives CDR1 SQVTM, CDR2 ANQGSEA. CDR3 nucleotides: TGCAGCGTCCGTGGAAAGACTTCTATGGGCTACACCTTC. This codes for CSVRGKTSMGYTF.

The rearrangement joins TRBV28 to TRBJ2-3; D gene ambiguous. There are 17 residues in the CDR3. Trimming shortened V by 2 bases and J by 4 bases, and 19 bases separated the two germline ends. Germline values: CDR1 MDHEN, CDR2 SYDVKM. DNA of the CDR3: TGTGCCAGCAGTTTAAATTCTATCGCGAGGAGATCAGATACGCAGTATTTT. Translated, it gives CASSLNSIARRSDTQYF.

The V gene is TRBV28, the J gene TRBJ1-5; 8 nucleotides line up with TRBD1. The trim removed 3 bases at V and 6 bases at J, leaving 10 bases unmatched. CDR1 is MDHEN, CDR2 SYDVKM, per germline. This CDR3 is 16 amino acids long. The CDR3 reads CASSFSSGGAGQPQHF. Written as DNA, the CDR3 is TGTGCCAGCAGTTTCTCATCAGGGGGCGCGGGTCAGCCCCAGCATTTT.